This T cell receptor beta chain is from a study of blood T cell repertoires in COVID-19. Overall study: Acute-phase and convalescent COVID-19 samples originated in the United States, Italy and Spain.

In germline, CDR1 is LNHDA, CDR2 SQIVND (reference sequence). CDR3 length: 14 amino acids. Trimming removed 7 bases at V and 3 bases at J, with 12 bases between. Generated by immunoSEQ multiplex PCR, the TCRdb table keeps only in-frame clones and is missing some. This table holds almost 300,000 clones, under 90% found once. Seattle cases were enrolled at active infection and followed longitudinally. This clonotype originated in a woman aged 30 to 39 with COVID-19, enrolled during active disease. The chain employs TRBV19 and TRBJ2-2, with TRBD2 as a possible D gene (5 bases). Source material: peripheral blood. CDR3 amino acids: CASKRTGDTGELFF. The CDR3 DNA reads as TGTGCCAGTAAGCGGACCGGAGACACCGGGGAGCTGTTTTTT.